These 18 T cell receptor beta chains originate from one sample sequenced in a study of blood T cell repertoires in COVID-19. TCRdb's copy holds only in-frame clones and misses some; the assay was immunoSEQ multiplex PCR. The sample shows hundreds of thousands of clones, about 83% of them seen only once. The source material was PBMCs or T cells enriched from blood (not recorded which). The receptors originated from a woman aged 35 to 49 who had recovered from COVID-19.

DNA of the CDR3: TGTGCCAGCAGTTACTTCGTTGTGGAGACCCAGTACTTC. Amino acids: CASSYFVVETQYF. V usage is TRBV6-2 or TRBV6-3 and J usage is TRBJ2-5; no clear D gene. V lost 1 base to trimming and J lost 5 bases, with 8 bases between them. CDR1 is MNHEY and CDR2 is SVGEGT in the germline V gene. CDR3 length: 13 amino acids.

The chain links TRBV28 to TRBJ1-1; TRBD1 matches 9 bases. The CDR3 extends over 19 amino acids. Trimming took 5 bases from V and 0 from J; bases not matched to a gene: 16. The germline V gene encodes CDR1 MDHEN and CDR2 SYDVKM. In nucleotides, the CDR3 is TGTGCCAGCAGTACCGGGACAGGGTACTTCGGTAGTATGAACACTGAAGCTTTCTTT. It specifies CASSTGTGYFGSMNTEAFF.

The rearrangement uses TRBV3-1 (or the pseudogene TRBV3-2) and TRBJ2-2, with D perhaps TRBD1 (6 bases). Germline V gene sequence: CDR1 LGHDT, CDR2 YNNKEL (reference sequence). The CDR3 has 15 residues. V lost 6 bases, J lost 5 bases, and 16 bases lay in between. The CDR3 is CASRRRGTETGELFF. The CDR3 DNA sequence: TGTGCCAGCAGGCGAAGGGGGACCGAAACCGGGGAGCTGTTTTTT.

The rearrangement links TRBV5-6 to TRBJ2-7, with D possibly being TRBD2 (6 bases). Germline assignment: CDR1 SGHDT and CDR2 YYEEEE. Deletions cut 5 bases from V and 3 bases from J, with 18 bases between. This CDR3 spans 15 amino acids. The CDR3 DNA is TGTGCCAGCAGAAAGCCGTCAGGAGGGGTCTACGAGCAGTACTTC. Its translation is CASRKPSGGVYEQYF.

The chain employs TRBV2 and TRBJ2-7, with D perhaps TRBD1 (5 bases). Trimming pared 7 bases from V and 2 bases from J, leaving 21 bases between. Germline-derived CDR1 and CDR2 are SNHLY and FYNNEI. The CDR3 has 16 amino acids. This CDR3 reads CASTRTSIGNAYEQYF. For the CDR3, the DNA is TGTGCCAGCACAAGGACATCCATTGGGAACGCCTACGAGCAGTACTTC.

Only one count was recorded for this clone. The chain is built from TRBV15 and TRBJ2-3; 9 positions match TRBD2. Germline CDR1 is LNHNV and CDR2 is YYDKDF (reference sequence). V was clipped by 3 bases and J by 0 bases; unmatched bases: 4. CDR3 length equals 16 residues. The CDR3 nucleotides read TGTGCCACCAGCAGCCGACTAGCGGAGAGCACAGATACGCAGTATTTT. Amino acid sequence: CATSSRLAESTDTQYF.

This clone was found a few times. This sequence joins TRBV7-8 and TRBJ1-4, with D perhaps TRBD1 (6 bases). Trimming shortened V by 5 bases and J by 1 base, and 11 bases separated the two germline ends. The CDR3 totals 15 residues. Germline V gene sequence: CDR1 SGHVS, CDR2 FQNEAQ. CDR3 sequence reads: CASSADRLTNEKLFF. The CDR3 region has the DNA TGTGCCAGCAGCGCGGACAGACTAACTAATGAAAAACTGTTTTTT.

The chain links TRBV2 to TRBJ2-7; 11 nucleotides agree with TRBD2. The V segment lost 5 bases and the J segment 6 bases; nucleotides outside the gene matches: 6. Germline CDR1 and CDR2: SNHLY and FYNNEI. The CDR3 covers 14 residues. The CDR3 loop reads CASSYSGRELEQYF. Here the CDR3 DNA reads TGTGCCAGCAGTTATAGCGGGAGGGAGCTCGAGCAGTACTTC.

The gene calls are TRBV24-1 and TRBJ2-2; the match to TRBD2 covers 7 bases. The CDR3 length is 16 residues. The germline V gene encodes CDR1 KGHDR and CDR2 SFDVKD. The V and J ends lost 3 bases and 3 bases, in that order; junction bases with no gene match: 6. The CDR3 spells CATSDGLAAHTGELFF. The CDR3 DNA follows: TGTGCCACCAGTGATGGTCTAGCGGCCCACACCGGGGAGCTGTTTTTT.

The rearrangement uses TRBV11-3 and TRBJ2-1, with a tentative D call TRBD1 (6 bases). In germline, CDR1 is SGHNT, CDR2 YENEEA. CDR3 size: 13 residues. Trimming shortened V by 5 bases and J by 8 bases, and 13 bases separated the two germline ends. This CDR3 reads CASSPSRGDEQFF. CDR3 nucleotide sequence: TGTGCCAGCAGCCCATCCAGGGGCGATGAGCAGTTCTTC.

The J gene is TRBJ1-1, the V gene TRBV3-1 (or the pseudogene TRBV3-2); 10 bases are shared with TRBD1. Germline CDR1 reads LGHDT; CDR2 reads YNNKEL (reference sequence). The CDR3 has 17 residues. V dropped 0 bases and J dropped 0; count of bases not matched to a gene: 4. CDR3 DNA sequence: TGTGCCAGCAGCCAAGATCGGGGACAGGGGCTGAACACTGAAGCTTTCTTT. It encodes CASSQDRGQGLNTEAFF.

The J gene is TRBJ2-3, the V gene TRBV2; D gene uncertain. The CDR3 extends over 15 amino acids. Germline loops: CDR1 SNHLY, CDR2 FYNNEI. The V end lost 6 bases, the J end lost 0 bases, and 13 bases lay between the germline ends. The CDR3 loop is CASRSQATSTDTQYF. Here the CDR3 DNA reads TGTGCCAGCAGGAGCCAGGCAACTAGCACAGATACGCAGTATTTT.

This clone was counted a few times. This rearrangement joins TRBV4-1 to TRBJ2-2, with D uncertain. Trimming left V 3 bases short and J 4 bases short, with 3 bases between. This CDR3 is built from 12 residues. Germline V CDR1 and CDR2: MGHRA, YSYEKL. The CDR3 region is CASSHFTGELFF. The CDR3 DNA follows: TGCGCCAGCAGCCACTTCACCGGGGAGCTGTTTTTT.

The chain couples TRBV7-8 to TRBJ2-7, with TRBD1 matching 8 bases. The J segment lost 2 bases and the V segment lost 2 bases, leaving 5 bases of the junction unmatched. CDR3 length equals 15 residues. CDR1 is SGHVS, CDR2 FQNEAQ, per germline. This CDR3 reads CASSLSGTGTYEQYF. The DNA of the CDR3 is TGTGCCAGCAGCTTATCCGGGACAGGCACCTACGAGCAGTACTTC.

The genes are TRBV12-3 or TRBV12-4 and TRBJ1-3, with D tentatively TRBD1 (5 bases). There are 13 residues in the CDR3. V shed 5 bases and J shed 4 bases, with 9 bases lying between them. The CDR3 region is CASSRGNGNTIYF. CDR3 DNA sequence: TGTGCCAGCAGTAGGGGAAACGGAAACACCATATATTTT.

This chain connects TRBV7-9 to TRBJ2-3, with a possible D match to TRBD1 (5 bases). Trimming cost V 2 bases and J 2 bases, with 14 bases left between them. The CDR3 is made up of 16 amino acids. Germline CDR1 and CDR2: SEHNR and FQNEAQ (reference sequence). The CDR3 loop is CASSLNEGAVTDTQYF. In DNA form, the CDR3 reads TGTGCCAGCAGCTTAAATGAAGGGGCGGTCACAGATACGCAGTATTTT.

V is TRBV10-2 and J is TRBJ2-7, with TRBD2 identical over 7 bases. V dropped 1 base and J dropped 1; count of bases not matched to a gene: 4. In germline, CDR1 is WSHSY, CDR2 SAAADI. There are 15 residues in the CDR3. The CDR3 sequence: CASSEYTSASYEQYF. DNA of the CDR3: TGCGCCAGCAGTGAGTATACTAGCGCGTCCTACGAGCAGTACTTC.

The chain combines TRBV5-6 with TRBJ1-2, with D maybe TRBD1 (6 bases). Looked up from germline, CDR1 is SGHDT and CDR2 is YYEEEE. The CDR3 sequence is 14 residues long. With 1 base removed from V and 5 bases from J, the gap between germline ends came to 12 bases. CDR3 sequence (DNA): TGTGCCAGCAGCTTGACAGGGCTAAGTTATGGCTACACCTTC. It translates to CASSLTGLSYGYTF.